This T cell receptor beta chain was found in a study of shared clonotypes between healthy human individuals. Whole-study results and caveats: Clonotype sharing across a few donors was observed for 4% to 6.5% of naive CD4 clonotypes. Only blood was sampled; tissue repertoires likely differ.

Germline CDR1 is ENHRY and CDR2 is SYGVKD. Trimming pared 3 bases from V and 7 bases from J, leaving 11 bases between. The CDR3 consists of 13 residues. In the case of this clone: Its antigen is unidentified.

DNA at about 210 ng, tens of thousands of T cell genomes, went into sorted-subset replicate PCRs. Repertoires were generated with immunoSEQ multiplex PCR, while TCRdb's copy carries only in-frame clones and drops some. Of roughly 700,000 clones in the sample, roughly 70% are singletons; the top ten hold under 2%. Source material: memory CD4+ T cells sorted from blood. The subset was: CD45RA-negative fraction. The clonotype comes from a woman aged 30 to 39 in good health. The chain is built from TRBV10-3 and TRBJ2-3; D might be TRBD2 (5 bases). Written as DNA, the CDR3 is TGTGCCATCAGTGATGAGGGTAGAAATACGCAGTATTTT. This translates into CAISDEGRNTQYF.